This T cell receptor beta chain was identified during a study of T cell therapy after organ transplantation. Study-level results: Antirejection and antiviral medication effects could not be assessed.

TCRdb's copy holds only in-frame clones and misses some; the assay was immunoSEQ multiplex PCR. The sample records around 50,000 clones, about 94% being singletons. In the case of this clone: The antigen is unknown.

There are 16 residues in the CDR3. The V gene end was trimmed by 7 bases and the J gene end by 3 bases; junction bases not matched to a gene: 11. Germline assignment: CDR1 SGHVS and CDR2 FQNEAQ. The source is a human patient who had received a solid organ transplant and had CMV disease. Material: CD8+ T cells from blood, obtained before autologous CMV-specific T cell therapy. The V gene is TRBV7-8, the J gene TRBJ2-7; the match to TRBD1 covers 11 bases. CDR3 in amino acids: CASTYISGTGGYEQYF. In DNA, the CDR3 is TGTGCCAGCACCTATATCTCCGGGACAGGGGGCTACGAGCAGTACTTC.